Below are 19 T cell receptor beta chains sequenced from a single sample in a study of Tregs in tolerant kidney transplant recipients. Assay: immunoSEQ multiplex PCR; the TCRdb copy retains only in-frame clones and omits some. This sample's clone table lists under 30,000 clones. Recipients received nonmyeloablative bone marrow transplants from related graft donors, with transient mixed chimerism. The sequenced sample was CD4+ T cells from blood (PBMCs), obtained 6 months after the transplant. The source of these receptors is a human patient who received a combined kidney and bone marrow transplant. A subset of T cells may come from the graft donor.

The CDR3 DNA, read in part, is TGTGCCAGCAGCCCTCCCGGGACACTTCATGGC. Amino acid sequence: CASSPPGTLHG. The CDR3 reads in full as CASSPPGTLHGYTF. The rearrangement uses TRBV7-2 and TRBJ1-2; maybe TRBD1 (6 bases). The read ends 3 residues shy of where the CDR3 ends; the end is completed using the germline J gene. V lost 5 bases and J 6 bases, leaving 16 bases between the germline ends. The CDR3 covers 14 residues. Germline assignment: CDR1 SGHTA and CDR2 FQGNSA.

A word on this clone: The read stops 3 residues short of the end of the CDR3; the missing end is completed from the germline J gene. J is TRBJ2-6 and V is TRBV5-3, with 9 bases aligning to TRBD1. TRBV5-3 is marked as an open reading frame, function uncertain. The CDR3 extends over 18 amino acids. Trimming at V came to 4 bases and at J to 2 bases, leaving 10 bases not matched to a gene. Incomplete CDR3 DNA: TGTGCCAGAAGCCACCGGGACAGGGCTTTTGCTGGGGCCAACGTC. Protein sequence: CARSHRDRAFAGANV. The entire CDR3 sequence reads CARSHRDRAFAGANVLTF.

In regard to this clone: The read ends 3 residues shy of where the CDR3 ends; the end is completed using the germline J gene. This rearrangement joins TRBV11-2 to TRBJ1-5; a possible D gene is TRBD1 (5 bases). Germline V gene data show CDR1 as SGHAT and CDR2 as FQNNGV. The V end was cut by 5 bases, the J end by 3 bases, with 11 bases between. The CDR3 length is 14 residues. CDR3 bases read: TGTGCCAGCAGCCCTCGGGGGTACAATCAGCCC. Its protein is CASSPRGYNQP. The whole CDR3 region reads CASSPRGYNQPQHF.

A word on this clone: Sequencing ends 3 residues short of the CDR3 end; the germline J gene provides the rest. V usage is TRBV5-5 and J usage is TRBJ2-5, with a possible D match to TRBD2 (6 bases). Germline CDR1 is SGHKS and CDR2 is YYEKEE (reference sequence). V was cut by 4 bases and J by 5 bases, with 12 bases left in between. This CDR3 contains 13 residues. CDR3 protein: CASSRRAGETQYF. The CDR3 DNA, read in part, is TGTGCCAGCAGCCGACGGGCGGGGGAGACC.

CDR3 residues: CASSSLQYQPQHF. Incomplete CDR3 DNA: TGTGCCAGCAGTTCCCTCCAGTATCAGCCC. V usage is TRBV6-2 or TRBV6-3 and J usage is TRBJ1-5; the D is unclear. The read is 3 residues too short to cover the CDR3 end, so that end is filled in from the germline J gene. There are 13 residues in the CDR3. V lost 4 bases to trimming and J lost 5 bases, with 9 bases between them. CDR1 and CDR2 (germline): MNHEY, SVGEGT.

In the case of this clone: Read data end 3 residues before the CDR3 end; the end is taken from the germline J gene. The V call is TRBV30, the J call TRBJ1-2; perhaps TRBD1 as D (5 bases). The ends were cut back, 1 base at V and 7 bases at J, with 13 bases in the middle. The germline gives CDR1 GTSNPN, CDR2 SVGIG (reference sequence). There are 13 residues in the CDR3. The CDR3 bases that were read are TGTGCCTGGAGTGAGGGGCCAGCGCGTGGC. Its translation is CAWSEGPARG. The complete CDR3 protein is CAWSEGPARGYTF. Combining the CDR3 with reference TRBV30 and TRBJ1-2 gives the whole variable domain SQTIHQWPATLVQPVGSPLSLECTVEGTSNPNLYWYRQAAGRGLQLLFYSVGIGQISSEVPQNLSASRPQDRQFILSSKKLLLSDSGFYLCAWSEGPARGYTFGSGTRLTVV.

Comments on this clone: The read finishes 3 residues shy of the CDR3 end, and the germline J gene is used to complete it. The chain links TRBV5-6 to TRBJ1-2, with 8 bases matching TRBD1. This CDR3 contains 14 residues. The germline gives CDR1 SGHDT, CDR2 YYEEEE. CDR3 amino acids: CASSSLDRENGYTF. Partial CDR3 DNA: TGTGCCAGCAGCTCGCTGGACAGGGAGAACGGC.

As for this clone: Read sequence stops 3 residues before the CDR3 end, and the germline J gene provides the missing end. The gene calls are TRBV2 and TRBJ1-4; D is unclear. V was trimmed by 7 bases and J by 7 bases, leaving 10 bases between them. CDR3 size: 12 residues. The germline V gene has CDR1 SNHLY and CDR2 FYNNEI. The sequenced CDR3 bases are TGTGCCAGCACTATTCTCCGTGAAAAA. It codes for CASTILREK. The full-length CDR3 reads as CASTILREKLFF.

On this clone itself: The read gets to within 3 residues of the CDR3 end, and the germline J gene fills in the rest. The V call is TRBV7-6, the J call TRBJ2-2; no reliable D call. The CDR3 totals 12 residues. Per the germline V gene, CDR1 is SGHVS and CDR2 is FNYEAQ. The V end was cut by 3 bases, the J end by 8 bases, with 7 bases between. CDR3 DNA (partial): TGTGCCAGCAGCTTTGGGCAGGGGGAG. Protein product: CASSFGQGE. The entire CDR3 reads CASSFGQGELFF.

A word on this clone: The read ends 3 residues before the CDR3 terminus; that terminus is restored from the germline J gene. The chain employs TRBV20-1 and TRBJ2-2, with unresolved D. Germline-derived CDR1 and CDR2 are DFQATT and SNEGSKA (reference sequence). V dropped 5 bases and J dropped 0 bases, with 10 bases sitting between them. This CDR3 contains 14 residues. CDR3 loop: CSAATVANTGELFF. Partial CDR3 DNA: TGCAGTGCTGCGACTGTCGCGAACACCGGGGAG.

A note on this clone: Read data end 3 residues before the CDR3 end; the end is taken from the germline J gene. This chain uses TRBV11-2 with TRBJ2-7; D ambiguous. Germline V CDR1 and CDR2: SGHAT, FQNNGV. CDR3 length equals 12 residues. Trimming pared 8 bases from V and 1 base from J, leaving 9 bases between. This CDR3 is CASVSWSYEQYF. Incomplete CDR3 DNA: TGTGCCAGCGTTAGTTGGTCCTACGAG.

About this clone: Read coverage stops 3 residues before the CDR3 terminus; the germline J gene supplies the remainder. The genes are TRBV2 and TRBJ1-4; the match to TRBD1 covers 8 bases. This CDR3 comprises 14 residues. Germline V lookup: CDR1 SNHLY, CDR2 FYNNEI. Trimming at V came to 8 bases and at J to 7 bases, leaving 9 bases not matched to a gene. CDR3 DNA (partial): TGTGCCAGCGACGGACAGGGAGGGAGTGAAAAA. It codes for CASDGQGGSEK. The entire CDR3 is CASDGQGGSEKLFF.

On this clone: Sequencing ends 3 residues short of the CDR3 end; the germline J gene provides the rest. The rearrangement uses TRBV5-1 and TRBJ2-3; a possible D gene is TRBD1 (5 bases). CDR3 length: 15 amino acids. Per germline, CDR1 SGHRS and CDR2 YFSETQ. Between the trimmed V and J ends, which lost 4 bases and 5 bases, there was a span of 17 bases. This CDR3 reads CASSPPKGSGDTQYF. Incomplete CDR3 DNA: TGCGCCAGCAGCCCCCCAAAGGGGTCGGGAGATACG.

About this clone itself: The CDR3 end falls 3 residues outside the read, so it is completed with the germline J gene. The chain employs TRBV5-1 and TRBJ2-7; tentatively, D is TRBD1 (6 bases). Between the trimmed V and J ends, which lost 4 bases and 2 bases, there was a span of 13 bases. Germline lookup yields CDR1 SGHRS and CDR2 YFSETQ. The CDR3 has 14 amino acids. CDR3 amino acids: CASSQGHPPYEQYF. The CDR3 bases that were read are TGCGCCAGCAGCCAGGGACACCCCCCCTACGAG.

The CDR3 loop is CASSLATGLEGYTF. The covered CDR3 bases are TGCGCCAGCAGCTTGGCGACAGGGTTGGAGGGC. The chain links TRBV5-1 to TRBJ1-2, with 7 positions matching TRBD1. The read terminates 3 residues before the CDR3 end, so the remaining end is supplied by the germline J gene. The CDR3 has 14 residues. Per the germline V gene, CDR1 is SGHRS and CDR2 is YFSETQ.

In regard to this clone: The CDR3 goes on 3 residues after the read ends, and that part is filled in from the germline J gene. The gene calls are TRBV10-3 and TRBJ1-1, with unresolved D. The CDR3 contains 13 residues. Germline values: CDR1 ENHRY, CDR2 SYGVKD. Between the trimmed V and J ends, which lost 3 bases and 2 bases, there was a span of 7 bases. CDR3 region: CAISDEHNTEAFF. CDR3 DNA, as far as it was read: TGTGCCATCAGTGACGAACACAACACTGAA.

Comments on this clone: The read is 3 residues too short to cover the CDR3 end, so that end is filled in from the germline J gene. The chain recombines TRBV11-3 with TRBJ2-5; no definite D call. The CDR3 runs 13 residues. Germline values: CDR1 SGHNT, CDR2 YENEEA. Between the trimmed V and J ends, which lost 5 bases and 1 base, there was a span of 8 bases. CDR3 protein: CASSRDTQETQYF. CDR3 bases read: TGTGCCAGCAGCCGAGACACCCAAGAGACC. The whole variable domain, filled in from reference TRBV11-3 and TRBJ2-5, reads EAGVVQSPRYKIIEKKQPVAFWCNPISGHNTLYWYLQNLGQGPELLIRYENEEAVDDSQLPKDRFSAERLKGVDSTLKIQPAELGDSAVYLCASSRDTQETQYFGPGTRLLVL.

As concerns this clone: The observed sequence ends 3 residues before the CDR3 terminus, with the missing tail filled in from the germline J gene. The chain uses TRBV20-1 and TRBJ1-2; TRBD1 agrees at 10 bases. CDR1 DFQATT and CDR2 SNEGSKA come from the germline V gene (reference sequence). V gave up 3 bases and J gave up 4 bases; unmatched junction bases: 17. CDR3 length: 18 amino acids. The part of the CDR3 DNA that was read is TGCAGTGCTAGCGTCACAGGGACAGGGGCCGAAACCCTCTATGGC. It codes for CSASVTGTGAETLYG. The whole CDR3 protein reads CSASVTGTGAETLYGYTF.

Worth noting for this clone: The read gets to within 3 residues of the CDR3 end, and the germline J gene fills in the rest. The chain uses TRBV23-1 and TRBJ1-4; D remains ambiguous. TRBV23-1 is reported as an ORF; its role is uncertain. The V gene lost 8 bases and the J gene lost 0 bases, with 19 bases spanning the gap. There are 17 residues in the CDR3. The CDR3 reads CASFSKSPPATNEKLFF. Incomplete CDR3 DNA: TGCGCCAGCTTTTCTAAATCCCCCCCCGCAACTAATGAAAAA.